The clone carrying this TCR beta chain was detected many times. What it binds is not known. These data belong to a study of OX40 agonist ivuxolimab in advanced cancers. Overall study findings and caveats: Among the lowest levels of clonal expansion were found in partial responders at 0.1-3.0 mg/kg. Mean expanded clone counts were higher in CD8+ than CD4+ T cells.

Produced via immunoSEQ multiplex PCR; TCRdb's table is partial and in-frame only. This table has around 55,000 clones, 70% to 85% appearing once. This clonotype was sampled from an adult with an advanced solid tumor such as melanoma, head and neck, liver or kidney cancer. Material: CD4+ or CD8+ T cells sorted from blood, obtained in a trial of the OX40 agonist ivuxolimab.

The CDR3: CASSPRGLTTQSAQHF. CDR3 bases: TGTGCCAGCAGCCCTAGGGGTCTTACCACCCAATCAGCCCAGCATTTT. The chain has TRBV28 and TRBJ1-5; tentatively, D is TRBD1 (5 bases). The CDR3 consists of 16 residues. The V and J ends lost 6 bases and 11 bases respectively, with 26 bases between them. Germline CDR1 reads MDHEN; CDR2 reads SYDVKM.